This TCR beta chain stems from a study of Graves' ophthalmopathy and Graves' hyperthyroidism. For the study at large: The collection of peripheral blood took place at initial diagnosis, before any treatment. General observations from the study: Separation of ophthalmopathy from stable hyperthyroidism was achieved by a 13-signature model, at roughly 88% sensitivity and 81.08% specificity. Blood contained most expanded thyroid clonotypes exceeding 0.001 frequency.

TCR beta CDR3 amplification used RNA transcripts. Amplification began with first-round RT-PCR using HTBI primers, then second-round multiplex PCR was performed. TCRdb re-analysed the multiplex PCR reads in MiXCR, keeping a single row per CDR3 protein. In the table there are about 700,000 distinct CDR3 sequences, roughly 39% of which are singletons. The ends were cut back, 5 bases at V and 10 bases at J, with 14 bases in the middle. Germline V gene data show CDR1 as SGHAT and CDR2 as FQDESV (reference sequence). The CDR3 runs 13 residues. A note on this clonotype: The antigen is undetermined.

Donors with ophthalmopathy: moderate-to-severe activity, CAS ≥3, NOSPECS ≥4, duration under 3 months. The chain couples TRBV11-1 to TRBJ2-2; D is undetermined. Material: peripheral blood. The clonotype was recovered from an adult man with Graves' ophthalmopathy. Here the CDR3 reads CASSQEIWVELFF. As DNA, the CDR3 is TGTGCCAGCAGCCAGGAGATATGGGTGGAGCTGTTTTTT.